This T cell receptor (beta chain) was obtained from a study of T cells in Graves' hyperthyroidism and ophthalmopathy. Study overall: Prior to any treatment, at the point of initial diagnosis, peripheral blood was collected.

Amplification of TCR beta CDR3 regions was performed using RNA transcripts as template. The primer set for the first-round RT-PCR of the TCR CDR3 was HTBI. TCRdb reprocessed the multiplex PCR reads with MiXCR, giving one entry per CDR3 protein. The profile shows over 45,000 distinct CDR3 sequences, roughly 52% of them singletons. Each diagnosis was grounded in clinical symptoms, serum thyroxine and TRAb, thyroid ultrasound, and orbital computed tomography. Material: blood. This sequence originates from a woman in her 30s with Graves' ophthalmopathy.

This CDR3 is CASSDPGLAGQEQYF. As DNA, the CDR3 is TGTGCCAGCAGTGACCCGGGACTAGCGGGGCAGGAGCAGTACTTC. This chain uses TRBV2 with TRBJ2-7, with 13 bases fitting TRBD2. Looked up from germline, CDR1 is SNHLY and CDR2 is FYNNEI. The CDR3 extends over 15 amino acids. Germline trimming cut 3 bases from V and 7 bases from J; bases unmatched to any gene: 6.